This paragraph reports one T cell receptor beta chain. Its target is not known. V lost 3 bases to trimming and J lost 6 bases; unmatched junction nucleotides: 5. The CDR3 sequence is 14 residues long. Germline V gene lookup returns CDR1 SGDLS and CDR2 YYNGEE. The sample originates from a study of shared clonotypes between healthy human individuals. Study-wide points: Donor scarcity curtailed the genetic and exposure-history diversity represented herein.

The table came from immunoSEQ multiplex PCR; TCRdb's copy has only in-frame clones and leaves some out. This sample has approximately 2.5 million clones, with approximately 94% found just once. Source material: naive CD4+ T cells sorted from blood. Specified subset: CD45RA+ positively selected. This sequence originates from a man aged 18-30 years in good health. The chain links TRBV9 to TRBJ2-2, with 7 nucleotides matching TRBD1. This chain's CDR3 is CASSERDRAGELFF. The CDR3 DNA follows: TGTGCCAGCAGCGAGAGGGACAGAGCCGGGGAGCTGTTTTTT.